A selection of T cell receptor beta chains follows, all from one sample in a study of blood T cell repertoires in COVID-19. The data were produced by immunoSEQ multiplex PCR, yet TCRdb's version contains in-frame clones alone and is incomplete. Of around 30,000 clones in the sample, 85% were seen once. The material sequenced was peripheral blood. The receptor source for this set is a man aged 55 to 69 with active COVID-19. The CDR3 runs from the conserved cysteine through the conserved F or W. A D gene is named only where the DNA matches it firmly. Expanded clones are given a class, and other clones once, few, many or no size at all.

V gene,J gene,clone size,D gene,CDR3 length,CDR3 protein,CDR3 DNA
TRBV5-1,TRBJ2-5,.,TRBD2,15,CASSTPTSKGQTQYF,TGCGCCAGCAGCACCCCGACTAGCAAGGGGCAGACCCAGTACTTC
TRBV5-1,TRBJ1-2,.,.,14,CASSPRGTFYGYTF,TGCGCCAGCAGCCCCCGGGGGACCTTTTATGGCTACACCTTC
TRBV6-5,TRBJ1-5,.,TRBD1,14,CASSRDSSNQPQHF,TGTGCCAGCAGTCGGGACAGCTCAAATCAGCCCCAGCATTTT
TRBV3-1/TRBV3-2,TRBJ2-5,.,TRBD1,15,CASSQRTGRQETQYF,TGTGCCAGCAGCCAACGGACAGGCCGGCAGGAGACCCAGTACTTC
TRBV11-2,TRBJ2-1,.,TRBD2,17,CASSSWPSGSGADEQFF,TGTGCCAGCAGCTCCTGGCCCAGCGGGAGTGGGGCCGATGAGCAGTTCTTC
TRBV24-1,TRBJ2-1,.,.,12,CATSDPLNEQFF,TGTGCCACCAGTGATCCCCTTAATGAGCAGTTCTTC
TRBV11-3,TRBJ2-5,.,TRBD2,16,CASSLLAGGVGETQYF,TGTGCCAGCAGCTTACTAGCGGGAGGGGTCGGGGAGACCCAGTACTTC
TRBV25-1,TRBJ2-5,.,.,14,CASTGLDRKETQYF,TGTGCCAGCACAGGACTCGATAGAAAAGAGACCCAGTACTTC
TRBV2,TRBJ2-3,.,.,13,CASSDQGGPTQYF,TGTGCCAGCAGTGATCAGGGGGGCCCTACGCAGTATTTT
TRBV5-1,TRBJ2-2,.,.,15,CASSATGANTGELFF,TGCGCCAGCAGCGCGACAGGTGCAAACACCGGGGAGCTGTTTTTT
TRBV18,TRBJ2-1,.,.,13,CASSPNGGNEQFF,TGTGCCAGCTCACCCAACGGGGGCAATGAGCAGTTCTTC
TRBV6-5,TRBJ1-2,.,TRBD1,14,CASRKTGGDYGYTF,TGTGCCAGCAGAAAGACAGGGGGGGACTATGGCTACACCTTC
TRBV10-1,TRBJ1-6,.,.,14,CASSPGLVNSPLHF,TGCGCCAGCAGTCCTGGACTGGTTAATTCACCCCTCCACTTT
TRBV28,TRBJ2-5,.,TRBD2,15,CASIPSGRGGETQYF,TGTGCCAGCATCCCAAGCGGGAGGGGAGGTGAGACCCAGTACTTC
TRBV9,TRBJ2-5,.,.,12,CASSVGGETQYF,TGTGCCAGCAGCGTTGGAGGGGAGACCCAGTACTTC
TRBV7-9,TRBJ2-3,few,TRBD2,15,CASSERTSRSDTQYF,TGTGCCAGCAGCGAACGGACTAGCAGATCAGATACGCAGTATTTT
TRBV2,TRBJ2-5,few,TRBD2,15,CASSEGASGKETQYF,TGTGCCAGCAGTGAAGGGGCTAGCGGAAAAGAGACCCAGTACTTC
TRBV6-1,TRBJ2-7,few,.,15,CASSEKNGEAYEQYF,TGTGCCAGCAGTGAGAAGAACGGGGAGGCCTACGAGCAGTACTTC
TRBV10-3,TRBJ1-2,.,TRBD1,14,CAITPTPGQGGYTF,TGTGCCATCACTCCGACCCCGGGACAGGGAGGCTACACCTTC
TRBV13,TRBJ1-3,.,TRBD1,17,CASSSSLTGISGNTIYF,TGTGCCAGCAGCTCCTCGCTGACAGGGATCTCTGGAAACACCATATATTTT
TRBV12-5,TRBJ2-1,.,.,17,CASGLDTSRRLYNEQFF,TGTGCTAGTGGTTTAGACACATCCCGACGTCTCTACAATGAGCAGTTCTTC
TRBV4-2,TRBJ2-1,.,TRBD2,16,CASSHDLAGGPNEQFF,TGTGCCAGCAGCCATGACCTAGCGGGAGGGCCCAATGAGCAGTTCTTC
TRBV28,TRBJ2-7,.,.,13,CASSVQGSNEQYF,TGTGCCAGCAGTGTACAGGGTTCTAACGAGCAGTACTTC
TRBV6-5,TRBJ2-1,.,.,13,CASGRGIWNEQFF,TGTGCCAGCGGTCGCGGGATCTGGAATGAGCAGTTCTTC
TRBV27,TRBJ2-1,.,TRBD2,15,CASKQLAGGRNEQFF,TGTGCCAGCAAGCAACTAGCGGGAGGGCGAAATGAGCAGTTCTTC
TRBV12-3/TRBV12-4,TRBJ2-1,.,TRBD2,13,CATAGVTYNEQFF,TGTGCCACCGCGGGAGTCACCTACAATGAGCAGTTCTTC
TRBV2,TRBJ2-5,.,TRBD2,14,CASRVAGGQETQYF,TGTGCCAGCAGGGTAGCGGGGGGACAAGAGACCCAGTACTTC
TRBV28,TRBJ2-7,.,.,14,CASSLSQGSYEQYF,TGTGCCAGCAGTTTATCACAGGGTTCCTACGAGCAGTACTTC
TRBV6-6,TRBJ2-7,.,TRBD2,16,CASRYQLAGGPNEQYF,TGTGCCAGCAGATACCAACTAGCGGGAGGGCCAAACGAGCAGTACTTC
TRBV6-6,TRBJ2-5,medium-sized,TRBD2,16,CASRVAAGARQETQYF,TGTGCCAGCAGGGTGGCGGCGGGAGCTCGTCAAGAGACCCAGTACTTC
TRBV10-2,TRBJ1-6,.,.,13,CASKSSYNSPLHF,TGCGCCAGCAAGAGCTCCTATAATTCACCCCTCCACTTT
TRBV28,TRBJ2-4,.,.,14,CASSFRGGANIQYF,TGTGCCAGCAGTTTCCGCGGCGGGGCAAACATTCAGTACTTC
TRBV11-2,TRBJ2-7,once,TRBD2,17,CASSLDQTSGSSYEQYF,TGTGCCAGCAGCTTAGATCAAACTAGCGGCAGCTCCTACGAGCAGTACTTC
TRBV5-6,TRBJ2-5,.,TRBD1,19,CASSLARTGDRLYQETQYF,TGTGCCAGCAGCTTGGCCAGGACAGGGGACCGCTTGTACCAAGAGACCCAGTACTTC
TRBV2,TRBJ1-1,.,TRBD1,14,CASTGQGDGTEAFF,TGTGCCAGCACCGGACAGGGAGACGGCACTGAAGCTTTCTTT
TRBV28,TRBJ2-1,few,.,15,CASLSPRGSYNEQFF,TGTGCCAGCCTCTCCCCCCGGGGCTCCTACAATGAGCAGTTCTTC
TRBV4-2,TRBJ2-6,.,TRBD1,18,CASSQVGQGRSGANVLTF,TGTGCCAGCAGCCAAGTCGGACAGGGAAGGTCTGGGGCCAACGTCCTGACTTTC
TRBV3-1/TRBV3-2,TRBJ2-3,.,.,16,CASSPQGAGTTDTQYF,TGTGCCAGCAGCCCGCAAGGGGCGGGGACCACAGATACGCAGTATTTT
TRBV5-4,TRBJ2-1,.,TRBD2,15,CASSLASGRPGEQFF,TGTGCCAGCAGCTTAGCTAGCGGGAGGCCGGGGGAGCAGTTCTTC
TRBV6-5,TRBJ2-7,.,TRBD1,15,CASRGPGQDTYEQYF,TGTGCCAGCAGAGGGCCGGGACAGGACACTTACGAGCAGTACTTC
TRBV11-2,TRBJ2-1,.,TRBD2,14,CASRLVGLANEQFF,TGTGCCAGCAGACTAGTGGGACTAGCTAATGAGCAGTTCTTC
TRBV23-1,TRBJ2-3,.,.,12,CASSHFPDTQYF,TGCGCCAGCAGTCATTTCCCGGATACGCAGTATTTT
TRBV7-8,TRBJ1-1,.,TRBD1,15,CASSPKTGKNTEAFF,TGTGCCAGCAGCCCGAAGACAGGGAAGAACACTGAAGCTTTCTTT
TRBV7-9,TRBJ2-3,.,TRBD1,14,CASGTGESTDTQYF,TGTGCCAGCGGAACAGGGGAGAGCACAGATACGCAGTATTTT
TRBV6-5,TRBJ2-7,.,TRBD1,15,CASTKDRALSYEQYF,TGTGCCAGCACCAAAGACAGGGCCTTGTCCTACGAGCAGTACTTC
TRBV7-2,TRBJ2-2,.,TRBD2,17,CASSLAGLAENTGELFF,TGTGCCAGCAGCTTAGCGGGTCTAGCGGAGAACACCGGGGAGCTGTTTTTT
TRBV4-2,TRBJ2-2,.,TRBD2,18,CASSQDISGDLNTGELFF,TGTGCCAGCAGCCAAGACATTAGCGGGGACCTAAACACCGGGGAGCTGTTTTTT
TRBV25-1,TRBJ2-2,.,.,14,CASSFRLHTGELFF,TGTGCCAGCAGTTTTCGACTCCACACCGGGGAGCTGTTTTTT
TRBV10-3,TRBJ2-1,.,TRBD2,15,CAISVFSGRYLEQFF,TGTGCCATCAGTGTTTTCAGCGGGAGATACCTGGAGCAGTTCTTC
TRBV28,TRBJ1-4,few,TRBD1,14,CASSFGQGREKLFF,TGTGCCAGCAGTTTTGGACAGGGGAGAGAAAAACTGTTTTTT
TRBV25-1,TRBJ1-1,.,TRBD1,13,CASSRQGGTEAFF,TGTGCCAGCAGTAGACAGGGGGGAACTGAAGCTTTCTTT
TRBV29-1,TRBJ2-1,.,.,15,CSVEDYGESYNEQFF,TGCAGCGTTGAAGATTATGGAGAATCCTACAATGAGCAGTTCTTC
TRBV3-1/TRBV3-2,TRBJ2-1,once,TRBD2,14,CASHGLAGNNEQFF,TGTGCCAGCCACGGACTAGCGGGCAACAATGAGCAGTTCTTC
TRBV5-6,TRBJ1-2,.,.,17,CASSSPYFGQGASGDTF,.
TRBV6-4,TRBJ2-3,.,TRBD2,13,CASRGLAADTQYF,TGTGCCAGCAGGGGACTAGCGGCAGATACGCAGTATTTT
TRBV24-1,TRBJ2-1,.,TRBD2,17,CATSDLTSGSGGNEQFF,TGTGCCACCAGTGATTTGACTAGCGGGAGCGGGGGTAATGAGCAGTTCTTC
TRBV11-3,TRBJ2-4,.,.,12,CASSSGKNIQYF,TGTGCCAGCTCCAGCGGGAAAAACATTCAGTACTTC
TRBV28,TRBJ1-2,few,TRBD1,18,CASSSSTLSTGRSYGYTF,TGTGCCAGCAGTTCATCTACCTTATCGACAGGGCGGAGCTATGGCTACACCTTC
TRBV18,TRBJ2-2,.,TRBD2,15,CASSPGLAGAGELFF,TGTGCCAGCTCACCCGGACTAGCGGGAGCCGGGGAGCTGTTTTTT
TRBV6-6,TRBJ2-5,.,.,13,CASSRRVGETQYF,TGTGCCAGCAGCCGCCGGGTCGGGGAGACCCAGTACTTC